The rows below give T cell receptor beta chains drawn from one sample of a study of blood T cell repertoires in COVID-19. Using immunoSEQ multiplex PCR, the repertoire was profiled, and TCRdb retains in-frame clones only, with some absent. This sample has a few hundred thousand clones, with 75% to 90% found just once. Specimen: PBMCs or T cells enriched from blood (not recorded which). The receptors come from a woman aged 50 to 65 who had recovered from COVID-19. The CDR3 runs from the conserved cysteine through the conserved F or W. Each record gives: J gene, D gene, V gene, CDR3 protein. A D gene is named only where the DNA matches it firmly.

TRBJ1-1 | - | TRBV7-6 | CASSLGTPGAQAEAFF
TRBJ1-1 | - | TRBV28 | CASHRAGGVGTEAFF
TRBJ1-2 | - | TRBV28 | CASSLTGSGYTF
TRBJ1-1 | TRBD1 | TRBV30 | CAWSPIGDRGLGTEAFF
TRBJ2-2 | TRBD2 | TRBV2 | CASRREGNTGELFF
TRBJ2-7 | - | TRBV30 | CAWSLGPVNYEQYF
TRBJ1-2 | - | TRBV20-1 | CSASNKRTEPGNYGYTF
TRBJ2-3 | - | TRBV6-1 | CASSEGVGALDTQYF
TRBJ1-1 | TRBD1 | TRBV5-4 | CASSLNGQVFEAFF
TRBJ2-7 | - | TRBV6-5 | CASSYRETRVYEQYF
TRBJ2-1 | - | TRBV2 | CASRWRATLSEQFF
TRBJ1-1 | TRBD1 | TRBV30 | CAWGQGADTEAFF
TRBJ1-5 | - | TRBV19 | CASSLGGPTTGIGNQPQHF
TRBJ2-2 | TRBD1 | TRBV5-1 | CASSPGTGEAGELFF
TRBJ2-2 | TRBD1 | TRBV10-3 | CAISGQGGTGELFF
TRBJ2-7 | - | TRBV4-1 | CASSQDRVSYEQYF
TRBJ2-1 | - | TRBV10-3 | CAISGEGKQFF
TRBJ2-1 | TRBD2 | TRBV19 | CASRLRLAVDNEQFF
TRBJ1-3 | - | TRBV7-2 | CASSLGVLVAGNTIYF
TRBJ2-7 | - | TRBV10-3 | CATSGPPGTPSSYEQYF
TRBJ1-6 | - | TRBV27 | CASSFGQGFGSPLHF
TRBJ2-7 | - | TRBV7-9 | CASSFAGAEQYF